The 11 T cell receptor beta chains presented below share a single source sample, sequenced in a study of regulatory T cells in long-lasting Graves disease. In building TCR beta libraries, iRepertoire HTBI primers were used together with Arm-PCR of CDR3 regions. TCRdb redid the calling of the multiplex PCR reads with MiXCR, one entry per CDR3 protein. The table lists approximately 400,000 distinct CDR3 sequences, less than 30% of them singletons. Indicated time point: persistent/refractory GD, antithyroid drugs over 5 years with positive TRAb. Extracted RNA from PBMCs served as the source of the TCR library. The material sequenced was peripheral blood mononuclear cells (PBMCs), taken when the disease was refractory, from a patient treated with antithyroid drugs. Receptors were obtained from a middle-aged woman with Graves disease.

As concerns this clonotype: Possible read error: a much larger clone is one base away. The rearrangement uses TRBV4-1 and TRBJ1-4, with 7 bases matching TRBD1. The CDR3 has 14 residues. J was trimmed by 10 bases and V by 4 bases; bases with no gene match: 9. Germline assignment: CDR1 MGHRA and CDR2 YSYEKL. The CDR3 sequence: CASSLRQGDGKLFF. The DNA for the CDR3 is TGCGCCAGCAGCCTGAGACAGGGAGATGGAAAACTGTTTTTT.

This clonotype has only a few counts. V usage is TRBV7-8 and J usage is TRBJ2-7, with D tentatively TRBD1 or TRBD2 (7 bases each). This CDR3 is 18 amino acids long. V lost 5 bases, J lost 2 bases, and 25 bases lay in between. Germline assignment: CDR1 SGHVS and CDR2 FQNEAQ. Here the CDR3 reads CASSRKQGRARGPYEQYF. For the CDR3, the DNA is TGTGCCAGCAGCCGTAAACAGGGGAGGGCTAGGGGCCCCTACGAGCAGTACTTC.

V and J are TRBV20-1 and TRBJ2-1; 10 bases map to TRBD2. Germline V gene lookup returns CDR1 DFQATT and CDR2 SNEGSKA (reference sequence). V trimming: 0 bases; J trimming: 6 bases; junction bases outside the gene matches: 11. The CDR3 runs 17 residues. The CDR3 sequence: CSAREGAGGPLGNEQFF. For the CDR3, the DNA is TGCAGTGCTAGAGAGGGAGCGGGAGGGCCTTTGGGCAATGAGCAGTTCTTC.

The chain combines TRBV7-2 with TRBJ2-1; D not resolved. The CDR3 loop spans 12 amino acids. Trimming stripped 5 bases from V and 9 bases from J, with 11 bases between. Germline loops: CDR1 SGHTA, CDR2 FQGNSA. This CDR3 is CASSHGLGEQFF. Here the CDR3 DNA reads TGTGCCAGCAGCCACGGGCTGGGTGAGCAGTTCTTC.

This clonotype was recorded at least ten times. One end of the junction fails to match germline, which may point to a read error. This chain links TRBV28 with TRBJ1-1, with D uncertain. CDR1 and CDR2 from the germline V gene are MDHEN and SYDVKM. CDR3 length: 14 residues. CDR3 protein: CASSPIPVNTEALF. CDR3 nucleotides: TGTGCCAGCAGTCCAATACCGGTGAACACTGAAGCTCTCTTT.

This clonotype showed up many times. The rearrangement uses TRBV2 and TRBJ2-5; D not resolved. Germline values: CDR1 SNHLY, CDR2 FYNNEI. This CDR3 has 12 residues. V dropped 3 bases and J dropped 8 bases, with 10 bases sitting between them. Here the CDR3 reads CASSELKTTQYF. In nucleotides, the CDR3 is TGTGCCAGCAGTGAGCTCAAGACTACCCAGTACTTC.

The chain uses TRBV20-1 and TRBJ2-7, with 12 bases that match TRBD2. There are 16 residues in the CDR3. The germline gives CDR1 DFQATT, CDR2 SNEGSKA (reference sequence). V lost 3 bases and J lost 7; bases outside the gene matches: 13. In nucleotides, the CDR3 is TGCAGTGCTAGTATCCTAGCGGGAGGGGGGGATCGAGAGCAGTACTTC. It encodes CSASILAGGGDREQYF.

Many counts were recorded for this clonotype. The chain recombines TRBV24-1 with TRBJ2-2; 8 positions match TRBD1. The CDR3 covers 14 residues. Unmatched junction bases numbered 1, after V lost 4 bases and J lost 4 bases. CDR1 KGHDR and CDR2 SFDVKD come from the germline V gene. This CDR3 is CATSETGGTGELFF. Written as DNA, the CDR3 is TGTGCCACCAGTGAAACAGGGGGCACCGGGGAGCTGTTTTTT.

The chain joins TRBV5-1 to TRBJ1-6, with 8 bases lining up with TRBD1. This CDR3 is 13 amino acids long. Trimming took 5 bases from V and 8 from J; bases not matched to a gene: 3. Looked up from germline, CDR1 is SGHRS and CDR2 is YFSETQ. The CDR3 protein is CASRTGVDSPLHF. CDR3 DNA: TGCGCCAGCAGGACAGGGGTGGATTCACCCCTCCACTTT.

The chain employs TRBV7-2 and TRBJ2-7; D remains unclear. Trimming cost V 0 bases and J 3 bases, with 9 bases left between them. From germline, CDR1 is SGHTA and CDR2 FQGNSA. The CDR3 consists of 14 residues. The CDR3 sequence: CASSLAPDLYEQYF. The CDR3 coding sequence is TGTGCCAGCAGCTTAGCCCCAGACCTCTACGAGCAGTACTTC. Full variable domain (missing parts from reference TRBV7-2 and TRBJ2-7): GAGVSQSPSNKVTEKGKDVELRCDPISGHTALYWYRQSLGQGLEFLIYFQGNSAPDKSGLPSDRFSAERTGGSVSTLTIQRTQQEDSAVYLCASSLAPDLYEQYFGPGTRLTVT.

This rearrangement joins TRBV7-2 to TRBJ2-7; TRBD1 aligns across 7 bases. Germline CDR1 is SGHTA and CDR2 is FQGNSA. V lost 2 bases and J lost 5; bases outside the gene matches: 3. The CDR3 consists of 13 residues. The CDR3 is CASSLYDRDEQYF. The CDR3 region has the DNA TGTGCCAGCAGCTTATATGACAGGGACGAGCAGTACTTC.